This T cell receptor beta chain was recovered during a study of response to subunit inactivated influenza vaccine. TCRdb passed the RT-PCR reads through MiXCR, listing each CDR3 protein once. The sample contains about 780,000 distinct CDR3 sequences, approximately 17% of which appear only once. Study-level findings and limits: It was the authors' suggestion that each seasonal influenza vaccination recruits few new T cells.

CDR3 length equals 16 residues. V dropped 5 bases and J dropped 4; count of bases not matched to a gene: 9. Germline V gene lookup returns CDR1 LNHNV and CDR2 YYDKDF (reference sequence). A word on this clonotype: The antigen is unknown.

This material consisted of PBMCs from blood, taken about 5 days after vaccination. The chain combines TRBV15 with TRBJ2-1; TRBD1 matches 9 bases. This TCR was recovered from a man in his fifties or sixties who received an inactivated influenza vaccine. CDR3 DNA sequence: TGTGCCACCAGCCGACAGACAGGGGGGGCATACAATGAGCAGTTCTTC. Translated, it gives CATSRQTGGAYNEQFF.